Listed here are 10 T cell receptor beta chains from one sample, sequenced in a study of blood T cell repertoires in COVID-19. TCRdb's table, derived via immunoSEQ multiplex PCR, lists solely in-frame clones and lacks some. In the table there are about 48,000 clones, 87% of which are singletons. Source material: peripheral blood. Source of these receptors: a human donor in a cohort sampled during active COVID-19.

The chain uses TRBV9 and TRBJ1-2; perhaps TRBD1 as D (5 bases). The germline gives CDR1 SGDLS, CDR2 YYNGEE. V was pared by 0 bases and J by 2 bases, with 11 bases between. This CDR3 has 15 residues. CDR3 sequence (DNA): TGTGCCAGCAGCGTAGCGTGGCAGGGCAACTATGGCTACACCTTC. This sequence encodes CASSVAWQGNYGYTF.

V gene TRBV19 combines with J gene TRBJ2-3; no firm D call. The germline gives CDR1 LNHDA, CDR2 SQIVND (reference sequence). V gave up 6 bases and J gave up 2 bases, with 12 bases separating them. The CDR3 spans 14 residues. The CDR3 protein is CASSIGLPTDTQYF. The CDR3 DNA sequence: TGTGCCAGTAGCATTGGCCTTCCCACAGATACGCAGTATTTT.

The V gene is TRBV18, the J gene TRBJ2-7; TRBD1 matches 9 bases. This CDR3 has 14 amino acids. V dropped 6 bases and J dropped 3; count of bases not matched to a gene: 6. Germline-derived CDR1 and CDR2 are KGHSH and LQKENI. Written as DNA, the CDR3 is TGTGCCAGCTCGGTGGGACAGGGTTTCTACGAGCAGTACTTC. It yields the protein CASSVGQGFYEQYF.

The rearrangement uses TRBV7-9 and TRBJ2-1; 9 nucleotides line up with TRBD1. The length of the CDR3 is 11 residues. Germline CDR1 and CDR2: SEHNR and FQNEAQ (reference sequence). CDR3 protein: CGTGDYNEQFF. The DNA for the CDR3 is TGTGGGACAGGGGATTACAATGAGCAGTTCTTC.

The chain links TRBV10-2 to TRBJ2-4; tentative D call: TRBD1 (6 bases). Trimming took off 2 bases at V and 7 bases at J, with 24 bases between the two ends. The V gene's germline CDR1 is WSHSY and CDR2 SAAADI. This CDR3 contains 18 residues. The CDR3 sequence: CASSERVGGTRTPNIQYF. CDR3 sequence (DNA): TGCGCCAGCAGTGAGAGGGTGGGTGGGACAAGGACACCGAACATTCAGTACTTC.

The CDR3 DNA follows: TGCGCCAGCAGGTGGGGGACAGCGAGGTCGATTGGCACTGAAGCTTTCTTT. Protein sequence: CASRWGTARSIGTEAFF. The chain is built from TRBV4-1 and TRBJ1-1; TRBD1 agrees at 7 bases. From germline, CDR1 is MGHRA and CDR2 YSYEKL. The CDR3 spans 17 residues. V gave up 6 bases and J gave up 4 bases; unmatched junction bases: 17.

This clone occurred a few times. The same CDR3 also results from other DNA sequences found in this sample. CDR3 protein: CASSLQGRTEAFF. The CDR3 bases are TGTGCCAGCAGTTTGCAGGGTCGCACTGAAGCTTTCTTT. The chain employs TRBV27 and TRBJ1-1; TRBD1 might be the D (5 bases). Germline V gives CDR1 MNHEY, CDR2 SMNVEV (reference sequence). This CDR3 region has 13 residues. The V and J ends lost 3 bases and 4 bases respectively, with 9 bases between them.

CDR3 sequence: CASSLSTLGKEANEQYF. CDR3 nucleotide sequence: TGTGCCAGCAGCTTATCCACCTTGGGGAAGGAGGCCAACGAGCAGTACTTC. This chain joins TRBV7-9 and TRBJ2-7; D might be TRBD2 (5 bases). This CDR3 region has 17 residues. V lost 2 bases to trimming and J lost 5 bases, with 22 bases between them. Germline V CDR1 and CDR2: SEHNR, FQNEAQ (reference sequence).

The chain carries TRBV6-6 and TRBJ1-1; TRBD1 is a possible D gene (6 bases). The CDR3 consists of 13 residues. The V gene lost 8 bases and the J gene lost 0 bases, with 10 bases spanning the gap. The germline CDR1 and CDR2 sequences are MNHNY and SVGAGI (reference sequence). As DNA, the CDR3 is TGTGCCAGCCTCCAGGGGATGAACACTGAAGCTTTCTTT. It is translated as CASLQGMNTEAFF.

This clone occurred a few times. The chain links TRBV27 to TRBJ1-2; 9 nucleotides match TRBD1. Germline CDR1 and CDR2: MNHEY and SMNVEV (reference sequence). J gave up 2 bases and V 6 bases, and 7 bases lay outside the gene matches. CDR3 length: 15 amino acids. CDR3 in DNA: TGTGCCAGCAGAGGGACAGGGAACACCAACTATGGCTACACCTTC. It yields the protein CASRGTGNTNYGYTF.